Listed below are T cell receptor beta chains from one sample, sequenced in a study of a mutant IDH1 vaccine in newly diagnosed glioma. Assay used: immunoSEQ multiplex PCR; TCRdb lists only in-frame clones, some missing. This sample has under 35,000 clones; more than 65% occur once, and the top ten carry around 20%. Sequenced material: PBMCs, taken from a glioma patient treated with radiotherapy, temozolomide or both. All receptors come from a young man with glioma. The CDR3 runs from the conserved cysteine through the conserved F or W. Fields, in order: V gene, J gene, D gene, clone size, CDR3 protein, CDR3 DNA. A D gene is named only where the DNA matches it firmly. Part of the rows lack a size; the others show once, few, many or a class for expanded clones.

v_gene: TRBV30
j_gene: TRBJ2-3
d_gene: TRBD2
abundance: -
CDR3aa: CAWSPGGLAGAADTQYF
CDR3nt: TGTGCCTGGAGTCCCGGGGGACTAGCGGGAGCGGCAGATACGCAGTATTTT

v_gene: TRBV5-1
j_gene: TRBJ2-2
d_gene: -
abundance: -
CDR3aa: CASRFNTGSNTGELFF
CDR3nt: TGCGCCAGCCGATTTAATACAGGGTCGAACACCGGGGAGCTGTTTTTT

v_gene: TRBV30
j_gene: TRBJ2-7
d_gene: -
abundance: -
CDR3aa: CAWSSYRELSYEQYF
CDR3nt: TGTGCCTGGAGTAGTTATCGGGAGCTTTCCTACGAGCAGTACTTC

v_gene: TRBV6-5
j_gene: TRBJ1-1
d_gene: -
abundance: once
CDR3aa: CASSLTTATTEAFF
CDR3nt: TGTGCCAGCAGTCTTACGACAGCTACCACTGAAGCTTTCTTT

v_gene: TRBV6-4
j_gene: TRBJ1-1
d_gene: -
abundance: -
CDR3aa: CASSDSRGPLGRGTEAFF
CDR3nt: TGTGCCAGCAGTGACTCTCGTGGGCCTCTAGGCCGGGGCACTGAAGCTTTCTTT

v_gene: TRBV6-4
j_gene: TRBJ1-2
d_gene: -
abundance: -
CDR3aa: CASSDSSEHYGYTF
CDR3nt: TGTGCCAGCAGTGACTCCAGTGAACACTATGGCTACACCTTC

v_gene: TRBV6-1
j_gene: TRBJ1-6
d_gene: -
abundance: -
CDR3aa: CASSEGWGADSPLHF
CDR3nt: TGTGCCAGCAGTGAAGGCTGGGGGGCTGATTCACCCCTCCACTTT

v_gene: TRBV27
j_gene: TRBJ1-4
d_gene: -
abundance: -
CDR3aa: CASSFRGSNFREKLFF
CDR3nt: TGTGCCAGCAGTTTTCGGGGGTCTAATTTTCGCGAAAAACTGTTTTTT

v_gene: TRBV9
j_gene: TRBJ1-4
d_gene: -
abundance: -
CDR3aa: CASSVSGEDEKLFF
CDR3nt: TGTGCCAGCAGCGTATCCGGGGAAGATGAAAAACTGTTTTTT

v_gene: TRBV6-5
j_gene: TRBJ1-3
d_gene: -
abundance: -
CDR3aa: CASSPSGNTIYF
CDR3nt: TGTGCCAGCAGTCCCTCTGGAAACACCATATATTTT

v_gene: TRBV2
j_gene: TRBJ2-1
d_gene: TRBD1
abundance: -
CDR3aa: CATVTGQGYNEQFF
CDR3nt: TGTGCCACTGTAACGGGACAGGGTTACAATGAGCAGTTCTTC

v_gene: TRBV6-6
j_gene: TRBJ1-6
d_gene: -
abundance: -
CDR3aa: CASSYSRDYNSPLHF
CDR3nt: TGTGCCAGCAGTTACTCCAGGGATTACAATTCACCCCTCCACTTT

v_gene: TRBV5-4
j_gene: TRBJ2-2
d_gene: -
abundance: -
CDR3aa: CASSSLGASGELFF
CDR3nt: TGTGCCAGCAGCAGCCTTGGGGCATCCGGGGAGCTGTTTTTT

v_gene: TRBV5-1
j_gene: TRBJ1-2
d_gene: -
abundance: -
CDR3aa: CASSLFTGSPGGYTF
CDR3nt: TGCGCCAGCAGCTTGTTTACCGGGTCGCCGGGCGGCTACACCTTC

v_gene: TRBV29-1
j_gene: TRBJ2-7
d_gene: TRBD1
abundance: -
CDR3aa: CSVEGTGGYEQYF
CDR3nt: TGCAGCGTTGAAGGGACAGGGGGCTACGAGCAGTACTTC

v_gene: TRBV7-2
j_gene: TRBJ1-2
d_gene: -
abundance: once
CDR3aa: CASSLEFDNYGYTF
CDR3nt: TGTGCCAGCAGCTTAGAGTTCGACAACTATGGCTACACCTTC

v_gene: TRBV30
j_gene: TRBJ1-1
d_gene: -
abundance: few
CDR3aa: CAWRDFYGGNTEAFF
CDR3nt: TGTGCCTGGAGAGATTTTTATGGAGGGAACACTGAAGCTTTCTTT

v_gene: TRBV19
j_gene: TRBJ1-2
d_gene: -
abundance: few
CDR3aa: CASSTREDYGYTF
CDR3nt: TGTGCCAGTAGTACCAGGGAGGACTATGGCTACACCTTC

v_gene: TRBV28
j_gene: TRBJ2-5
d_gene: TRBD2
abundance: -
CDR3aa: CASSLFMTSGQETQYF
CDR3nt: TGTGCCAGCAGTTTATTTATGACTAGCGGGCAAGAGACCCAGTACTTC

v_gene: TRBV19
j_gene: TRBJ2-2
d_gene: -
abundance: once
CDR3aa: CASRQYGSSDTGELFF
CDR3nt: TGTGCCAGTAGGCAATATGGGTCGTCGGACACCGGGGAGCTGTTTTTT

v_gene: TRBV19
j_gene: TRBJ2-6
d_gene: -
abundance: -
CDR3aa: CASTPRSGANVLTF
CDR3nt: TGTGCCAGTACCCCACGCTCTGGGGCCAACGTCCTGACTTTC

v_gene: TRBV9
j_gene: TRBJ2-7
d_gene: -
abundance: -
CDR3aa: CASSSMNGGYEQYF
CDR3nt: TGTGCCAGCAGCTCTATGAATGGTGGTTACGAGCAGTACTTC

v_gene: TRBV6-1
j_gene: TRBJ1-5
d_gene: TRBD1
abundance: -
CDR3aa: CASRTGAQPQHF
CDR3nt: TGTGCCAGCAGGACAGGGGCCCAGCCCCAGCATTTT

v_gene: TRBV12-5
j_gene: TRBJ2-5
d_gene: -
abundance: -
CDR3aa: CASVAEGVEETQYF
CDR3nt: TGTGCTAGTGTGGCCGAGGGAGTGGAAGAGACCCAGTACTTC

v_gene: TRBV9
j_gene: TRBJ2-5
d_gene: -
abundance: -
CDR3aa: CASSVGGSLETQYF
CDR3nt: TGTGCCAGCAGCGTAGGTGGGTCGTTGGAGACCCAGTACTTC

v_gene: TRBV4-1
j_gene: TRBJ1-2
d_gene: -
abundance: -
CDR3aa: CASSQPGRVNYGYTF
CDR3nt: TGCGCCAGCAGCCAACCGGGGAGGGTCAACTATGGCTACACCTTC

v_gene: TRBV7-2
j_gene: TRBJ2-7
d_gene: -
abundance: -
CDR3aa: CASSLAGAYEQYF
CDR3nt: TGTGCCAGCAGCTTAGCGGGGGCCTACGAGCAGTACTTC

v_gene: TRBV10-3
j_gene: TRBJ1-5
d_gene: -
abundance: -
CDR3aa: CAISPGGSNQPQHF
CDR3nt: TGTGCCATCAGTCCCGGGGGATCCAATCAGCCCCAGCATTTT

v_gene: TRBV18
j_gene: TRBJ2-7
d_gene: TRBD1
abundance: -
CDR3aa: CASSLDRGHYEQYF
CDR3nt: TGTGCCAGCTCACTTGACAGGGGGCACTACGAGCAGTACTTC